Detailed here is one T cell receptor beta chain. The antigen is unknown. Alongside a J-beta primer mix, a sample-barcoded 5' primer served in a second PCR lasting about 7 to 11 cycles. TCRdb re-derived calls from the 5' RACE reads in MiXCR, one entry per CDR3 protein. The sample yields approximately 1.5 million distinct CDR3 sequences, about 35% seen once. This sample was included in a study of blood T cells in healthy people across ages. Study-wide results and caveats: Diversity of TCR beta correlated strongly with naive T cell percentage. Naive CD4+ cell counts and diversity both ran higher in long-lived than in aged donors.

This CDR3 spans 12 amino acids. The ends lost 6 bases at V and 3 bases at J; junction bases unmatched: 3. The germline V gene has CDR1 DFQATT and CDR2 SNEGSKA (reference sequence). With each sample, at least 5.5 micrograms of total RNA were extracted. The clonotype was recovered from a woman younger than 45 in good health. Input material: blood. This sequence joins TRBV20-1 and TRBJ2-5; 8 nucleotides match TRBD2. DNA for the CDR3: TGCAGTGCGAGTAGCGGGGAAGAGACCCAGTACTTC. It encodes CSASSGEETQYF.